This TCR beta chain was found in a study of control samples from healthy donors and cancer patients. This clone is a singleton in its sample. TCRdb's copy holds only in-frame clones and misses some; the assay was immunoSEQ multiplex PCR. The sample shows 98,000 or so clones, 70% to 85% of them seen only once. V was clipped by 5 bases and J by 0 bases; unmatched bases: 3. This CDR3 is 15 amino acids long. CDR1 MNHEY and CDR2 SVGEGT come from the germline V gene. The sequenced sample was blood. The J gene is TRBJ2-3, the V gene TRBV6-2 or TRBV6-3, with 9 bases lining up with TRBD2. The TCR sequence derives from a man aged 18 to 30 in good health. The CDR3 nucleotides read TGTGCCAGCAGTCGACTAGCGGATAGCACAGATACGCAGTATTTT. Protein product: CASSRLADSTDTQYF.